This T cell receptor beta chain derives from a study of post-analysis software for immune sequencing data. Background on the study: In terms of disease course, relapsing-remitting, secondary progressive and progressive-relapsing multiple sclerosis were included.

Of note for this clonotype: Its antigen is unknown.

Unique-molecular-identifier-tagged TCR beta cDNA libraries were used. TCRdb called the PCR reads again in MiXCR, with one record for every CDR3 protein. The sample has 600,000 to 700,000 distinct CDR3 sequences, 59% seen once. Notes on the study in general: Samples from a shared batch, those prepared together, strongly co-clustered by F measure. Controls showed lower frequencies than patients for roughly five TRBV segments, and TRBV5-6, TRBV5-1 and TRBV20-1 were among these.

V gave up 1 base and J gave up 7 bases, with 23 bases separating them. Germline assignment: CDR1 SGHTA and CDR2 FQGNSA. The length of the CDR3 is 19 residues. The sequence was collected from a girl aged 2-10 years with multiple sclerosis. The V call is TRBV7-2, the J call TRBJ1-6; D uncertain. Sequencing was done on a sample of blood. The CDR3 loop is CASSLERAGEAARNSPLHF. As DNA, the CDR3 is TGTGCCAGCAGCTTAGAGAGGGCGGGAGAGGCGGCAAGAAATTCACCCCTCCACTTT.